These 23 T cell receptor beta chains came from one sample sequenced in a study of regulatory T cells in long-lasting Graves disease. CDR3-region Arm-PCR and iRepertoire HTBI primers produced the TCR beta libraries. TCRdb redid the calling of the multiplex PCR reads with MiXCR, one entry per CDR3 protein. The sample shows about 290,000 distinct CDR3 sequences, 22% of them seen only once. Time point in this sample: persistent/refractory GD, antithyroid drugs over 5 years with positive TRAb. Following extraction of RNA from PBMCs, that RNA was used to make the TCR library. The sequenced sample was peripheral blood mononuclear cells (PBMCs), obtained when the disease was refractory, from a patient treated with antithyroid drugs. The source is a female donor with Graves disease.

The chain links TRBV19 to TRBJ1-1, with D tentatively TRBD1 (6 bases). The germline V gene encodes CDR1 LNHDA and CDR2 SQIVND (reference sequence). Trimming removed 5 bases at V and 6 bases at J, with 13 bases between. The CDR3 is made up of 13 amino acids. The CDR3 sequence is CASSGRQAPEAFF. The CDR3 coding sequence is TGTGCCAGTAGTGGGCGACAGGCCCCTGAAGCTTTCTTT.

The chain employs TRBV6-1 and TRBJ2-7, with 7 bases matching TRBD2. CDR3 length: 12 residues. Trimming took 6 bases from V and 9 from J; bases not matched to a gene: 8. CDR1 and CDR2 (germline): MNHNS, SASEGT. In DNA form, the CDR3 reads TGTGCCAGCAGACAAGCGGGAATTCGGCAGTACTTC. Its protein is CASRQAGIRQYF.

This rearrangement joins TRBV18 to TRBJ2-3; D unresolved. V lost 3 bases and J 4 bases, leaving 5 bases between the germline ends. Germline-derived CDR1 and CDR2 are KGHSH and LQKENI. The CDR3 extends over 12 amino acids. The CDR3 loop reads CASSPPADTQYF. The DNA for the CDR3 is TGTGCCAGCTCACCCCCGGCAGATACGCAGTATTTT.

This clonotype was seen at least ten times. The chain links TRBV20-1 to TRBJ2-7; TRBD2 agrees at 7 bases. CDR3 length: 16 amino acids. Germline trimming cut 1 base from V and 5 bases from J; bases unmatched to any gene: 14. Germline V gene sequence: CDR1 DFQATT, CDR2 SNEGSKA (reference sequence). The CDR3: CSARGTEGGSFHEQYF. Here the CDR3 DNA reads TGCAGTGCTAGAGGAACAGAGGGCGGGAGCTTCCACGAGCAGTACTTC.

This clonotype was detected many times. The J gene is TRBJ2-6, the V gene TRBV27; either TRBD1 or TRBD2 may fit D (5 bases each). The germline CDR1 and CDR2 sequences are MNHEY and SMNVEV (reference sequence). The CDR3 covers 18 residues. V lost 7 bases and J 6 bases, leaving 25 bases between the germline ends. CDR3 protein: CASTSTGTRYWAANVLTF. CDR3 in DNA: TGTGCCAGCACATCAACCGGGACCAGATATTGGGCGGCCAACGTCCTGACTTTC.

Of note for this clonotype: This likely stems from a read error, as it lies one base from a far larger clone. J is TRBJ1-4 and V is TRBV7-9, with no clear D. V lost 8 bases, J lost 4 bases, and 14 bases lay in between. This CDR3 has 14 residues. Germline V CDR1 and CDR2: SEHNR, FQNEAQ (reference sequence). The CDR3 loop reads CASGTDTFNEKLFF. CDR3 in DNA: TGTGCCAGCGGCACCGACACCTTTAATGAAAAACTGTTTTTT.

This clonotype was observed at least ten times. CDR3 amino acids: CASRYRLAGSYEQYF. CDR3 nucleotide sequence: TGTGCCAGCAGGTACAGACTAGCGGGATCCTACGAGCAGTACTTC. The chain couples TRBV28 to TRBJ2-7; 11 bases match TRBD2. The CDR3 runs to 15 residues. The V segment lost 6 bases and the J segment 1 base; nucleotides outside the gene matches: 5. The germline CDR1 and CDR2 sequences are MDHEN and SYDVKM.

Here the CDR3 DNA reads TGCGCCAGCAGCCTGACAGGGGGCGCGAACAATGAGCAGTTCTTC. Amino acids: CASSLTGGANNEQFF. This chain joins TRBV4-1 and TRBJ2-1, with TRBD1 matching 10 bases. Germline V gives CDR1 MGHRA, CDR2 YSYEKL. Trimming removed 4 bases from V and 5 bases from J; junction bases left unmatched: 5. There are 15 residues in the CDR3.

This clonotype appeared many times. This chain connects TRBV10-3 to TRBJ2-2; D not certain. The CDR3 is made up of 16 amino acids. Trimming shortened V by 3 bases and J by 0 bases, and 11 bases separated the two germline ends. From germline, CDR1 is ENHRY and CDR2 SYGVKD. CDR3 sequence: CAISERRPANTGELFF. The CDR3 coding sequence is TGTGCCATCAGTGAAAGGCGGCCGGCGAACACCGGGGAGCTGTTTTTT.

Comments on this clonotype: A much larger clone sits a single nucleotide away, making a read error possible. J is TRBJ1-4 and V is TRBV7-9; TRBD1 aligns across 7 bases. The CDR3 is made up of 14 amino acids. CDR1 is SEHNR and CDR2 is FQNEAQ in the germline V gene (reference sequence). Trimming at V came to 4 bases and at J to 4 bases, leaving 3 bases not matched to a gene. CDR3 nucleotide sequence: TGTGCCAGCAGCTCCCGGGACAGTAATGAAAAACTGTTTTTT. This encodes CASSSRDSNEKLFF.

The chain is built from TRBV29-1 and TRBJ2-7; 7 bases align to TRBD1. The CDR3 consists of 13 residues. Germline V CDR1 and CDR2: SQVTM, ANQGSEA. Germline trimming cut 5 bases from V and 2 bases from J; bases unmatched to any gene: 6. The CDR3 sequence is CSVLGDSTYEQYF. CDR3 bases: TGCAGCGTTTTGGGGGACAGTACCTACGAGCAGTACTTC.

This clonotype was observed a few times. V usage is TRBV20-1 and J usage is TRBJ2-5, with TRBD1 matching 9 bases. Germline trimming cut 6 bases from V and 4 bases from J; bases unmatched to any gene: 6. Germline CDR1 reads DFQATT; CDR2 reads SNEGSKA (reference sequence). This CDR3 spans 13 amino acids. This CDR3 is CSAVPGQGETQYF. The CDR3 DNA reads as TGCAGTGCCGTTCCGGGACAGGGAGAGACCCAGTACTTC.

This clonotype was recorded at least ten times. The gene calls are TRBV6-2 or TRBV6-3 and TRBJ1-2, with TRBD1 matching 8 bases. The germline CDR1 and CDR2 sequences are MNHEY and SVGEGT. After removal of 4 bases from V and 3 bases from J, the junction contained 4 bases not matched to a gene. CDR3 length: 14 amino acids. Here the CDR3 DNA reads TGTGCCAGCAGTTCCACAGGGGGATACTATGGCTACACCTTC. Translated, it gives CASSSTGGYYGYTF.

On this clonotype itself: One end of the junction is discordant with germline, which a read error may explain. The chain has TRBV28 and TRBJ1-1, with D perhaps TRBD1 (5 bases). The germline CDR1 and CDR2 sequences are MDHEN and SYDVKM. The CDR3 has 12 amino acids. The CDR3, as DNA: TGTGCCGGCAGGAAGGGGAGGACTGAAGCTTTCTTT. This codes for CAGRKGRTEAFF.

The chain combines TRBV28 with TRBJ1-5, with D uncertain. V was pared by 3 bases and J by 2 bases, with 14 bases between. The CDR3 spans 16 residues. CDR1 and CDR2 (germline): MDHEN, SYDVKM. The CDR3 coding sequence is TGTGCCAGCAGTTTTTTTCCTGGTAGGGGCAATCAGCCCCAGCATTTT. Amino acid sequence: CASSFFPGRGNQPQHF.

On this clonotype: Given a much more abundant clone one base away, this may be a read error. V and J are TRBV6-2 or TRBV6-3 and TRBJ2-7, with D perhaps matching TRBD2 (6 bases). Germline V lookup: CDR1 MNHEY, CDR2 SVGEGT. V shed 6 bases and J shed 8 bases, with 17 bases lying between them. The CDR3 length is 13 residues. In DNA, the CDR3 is TGTGCCAGCAGCCCTCGGCGGGAATACAAGCAGTACTTC. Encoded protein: CASSPRREYKQYF.

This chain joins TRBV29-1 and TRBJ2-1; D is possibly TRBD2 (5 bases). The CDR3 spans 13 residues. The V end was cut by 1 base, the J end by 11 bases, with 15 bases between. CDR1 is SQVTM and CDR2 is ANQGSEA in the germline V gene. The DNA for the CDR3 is TGCAGCGTTGAAGTAGGAGGTGACACTCAGCAGTTCTTC. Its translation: CSVEVGGDTQQFF.

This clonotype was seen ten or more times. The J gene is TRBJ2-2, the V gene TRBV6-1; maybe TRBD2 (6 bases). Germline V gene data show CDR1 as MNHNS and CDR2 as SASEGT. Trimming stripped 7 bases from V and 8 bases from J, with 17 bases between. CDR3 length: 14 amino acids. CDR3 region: CASKRASPEGELFF. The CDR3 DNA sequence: TGTGCCAGCAAGCGGGCCTCTCCCGAAGGGGAGCTGTTTTTT.

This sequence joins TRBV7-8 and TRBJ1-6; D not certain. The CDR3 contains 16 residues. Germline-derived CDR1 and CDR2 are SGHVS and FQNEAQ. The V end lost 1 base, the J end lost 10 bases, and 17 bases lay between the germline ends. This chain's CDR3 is CASSLDLGRSRSPLHF. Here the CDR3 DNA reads TGTGCCAGCAGCTTAGATTTGGGCAGATCAAGATCACCCCTCCACTTT.

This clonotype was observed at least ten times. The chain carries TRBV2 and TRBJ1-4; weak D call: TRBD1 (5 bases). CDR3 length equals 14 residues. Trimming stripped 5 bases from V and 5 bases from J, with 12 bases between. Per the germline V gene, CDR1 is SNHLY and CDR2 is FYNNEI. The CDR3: CASSKQVPNEKLFF. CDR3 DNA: TGTGCCAGCAGTAAACAGGTCCCCAATGAAAAACTGTTTTTT.

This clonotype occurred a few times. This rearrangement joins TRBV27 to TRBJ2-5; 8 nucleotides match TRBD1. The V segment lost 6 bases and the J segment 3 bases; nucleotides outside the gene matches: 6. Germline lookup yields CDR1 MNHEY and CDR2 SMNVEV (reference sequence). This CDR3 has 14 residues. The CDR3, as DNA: TGTGCCAGCAGGTCCGGGACAGGCAAAGAGACCCAGTACTTC. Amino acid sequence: CASRSGTGKETQYF.

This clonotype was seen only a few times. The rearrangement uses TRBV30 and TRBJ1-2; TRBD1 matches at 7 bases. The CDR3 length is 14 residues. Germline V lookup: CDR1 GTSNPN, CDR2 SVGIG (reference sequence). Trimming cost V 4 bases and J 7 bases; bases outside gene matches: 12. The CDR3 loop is CAWTGTGTVFGYTF. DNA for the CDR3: TGTGCCTGGACCGGGACCGGGACAGTCTTTGGCTACACCTTC.

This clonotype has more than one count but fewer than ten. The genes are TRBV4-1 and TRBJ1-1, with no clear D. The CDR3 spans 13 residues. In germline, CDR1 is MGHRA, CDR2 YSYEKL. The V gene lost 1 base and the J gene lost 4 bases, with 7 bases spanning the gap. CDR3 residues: CASSQAAATEAFF. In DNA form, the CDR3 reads TGCGCCAGCAGCCAAGCAGCGGCCACTGAAGCTTTCTTT.